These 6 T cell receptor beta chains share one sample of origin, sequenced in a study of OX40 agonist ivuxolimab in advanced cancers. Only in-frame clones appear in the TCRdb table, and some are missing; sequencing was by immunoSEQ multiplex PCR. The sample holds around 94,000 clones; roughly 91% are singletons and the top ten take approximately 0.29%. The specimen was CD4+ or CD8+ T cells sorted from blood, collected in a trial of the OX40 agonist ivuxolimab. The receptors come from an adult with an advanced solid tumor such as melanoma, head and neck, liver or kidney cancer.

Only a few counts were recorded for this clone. This CDR3 reads CASSDSNTGELFF. CDR3 DNA: TGCGCCAGCAGCGACAGTAACACCGGGGAGCTGTTTTTT. This chain connects TRBV10-1 to TRBJ2-2; weak D call: TRBD1 (5 bases). V was cut by 6 bases and J by 2 bases, with 7 bases left in between. This CDR3 is 13 amino acids long. The germline CDR1 and CDR2 sequences are WNHNN and SYGVQD (reference sequence).

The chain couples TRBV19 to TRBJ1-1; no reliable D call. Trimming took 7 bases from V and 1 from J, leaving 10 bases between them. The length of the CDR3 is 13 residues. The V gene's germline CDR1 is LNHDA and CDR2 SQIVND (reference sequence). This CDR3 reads CASNRGGNTEAFF. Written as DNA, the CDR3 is TGTGCCAGTAACCGGGGTGGGAACACTGAAGCTTTCTTT.

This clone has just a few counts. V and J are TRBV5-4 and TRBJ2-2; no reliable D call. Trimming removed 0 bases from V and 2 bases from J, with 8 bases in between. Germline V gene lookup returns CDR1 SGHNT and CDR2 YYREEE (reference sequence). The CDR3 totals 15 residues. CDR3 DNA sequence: TGTGCCAGCAGCTTGGCGATAGCCAACACCGGGGAGCTGTTTTTT. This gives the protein CASSLAIANTGELFF.

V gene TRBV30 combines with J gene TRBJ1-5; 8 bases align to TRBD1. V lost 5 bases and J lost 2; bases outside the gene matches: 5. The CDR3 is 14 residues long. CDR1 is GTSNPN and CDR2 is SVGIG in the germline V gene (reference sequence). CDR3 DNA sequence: TGTGCCTGGGGTGGGACAGGCGGCAATCAGCCCCAGCATTTT. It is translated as CAWGGTGGNQPQHF.

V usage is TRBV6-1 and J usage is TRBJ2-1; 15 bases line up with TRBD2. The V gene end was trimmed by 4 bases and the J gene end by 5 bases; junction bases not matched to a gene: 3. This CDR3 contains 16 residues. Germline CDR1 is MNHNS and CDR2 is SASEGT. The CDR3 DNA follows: TGTGCCAGCAGTGTTGGACTAGCGGGGGGGGACAATGAGCAGTTCTTC. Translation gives CASSVGLAGGDNEQFF.

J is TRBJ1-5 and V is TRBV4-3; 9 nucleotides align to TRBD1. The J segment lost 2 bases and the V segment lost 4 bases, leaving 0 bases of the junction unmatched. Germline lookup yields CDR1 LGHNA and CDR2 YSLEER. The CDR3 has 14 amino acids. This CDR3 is CASSRDRGNQPQHF. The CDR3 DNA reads TGCGCCAGCAGCCGGGACAGGGGCAATCAGCCCCAGCATTTT.